The rows below give T cell receptor beta chains drawn from one sample of a study of PD-L1 blockade in urothelial cancer. Profiling relied on immunoSEQ multiplex PCR, and the TCRdb table lists in-frame clones only, not all of them. The table has some 52,000 clones, about 80% seen once. The source was PBMCs, collected around atezolizumab (anti-PD-L1) treatment. The receptors stem from an older man with urothelial cancer. The CDR3 runs from the conserved cysteine through the conserved F or W. D genes are given only for firm matches. Clone size is shown for a subset of rows, as once, few, many or a class of expanded clone.

J gene,clone size,D gene,V gene,CDR3 protein,CDR3 DNA
TRBJ2-4,once,.,TRBV14,CASSQGAVSGAKNIQYF,TGTGCCAGCAGCCAAGGGGCAGTCTCTGGGGCCAAAAACATTCAGTACTTC
TRBJ2-5,.,.,TRBV4-2,CASSVTGETQYF,TGTGCCAGCAGCGTTACAGGGGAGACCCAGTACTTC
TRBJ1-2,few,.,TRBV20-1,CSAKQNYGYTF,TGCAGTGCTAAACAAAACTATGGCTACACCTTC
TRBJ1-2,.,.,TRBV18,CASSPTGYGYTF,TGTGCCAGCTCACCAACAGGCTATGGCTACACCTTC
TRBJ2-7,.,TRBD1,TRBV28,CASSPPGQGAYEQYF,TGTGCCAGCAGTCCGCCGGGACAGGGGGCTTACGAGCAGTACTTC
TRBJ2-7,.,.,TRBV2,CASSDVPRPPYEQYF,TGTGCCAGCAGTGACGTCCCCAGGCCGCCCTACGAGCAGTACTTC
TRBJ2-1,.,.,TRBV19,CAVGQGLAGENEQFF,TGTGCCGTGGGACAGGGGCTAGCGGGAGAGAATGAGCAGTTCTTC
TRBJ1-2,.,.,TRBV4-2,CASSQDPVYTF,TGTGCCAGCAGCCAAGATCCCGTCTACACCTTC
TRBJ2-1,.,.,TRBV27,CASSLRQGSYNEQFF,TGTGCCAGCAGTTTAAGGCAGGGCTCCTACAATGAGCAGTTCTTC
TRBJ1-2,.,TRBD1,TRBV4-1,CASSPRDSNYGYTF,TGCGCCAGCAGCCCCCGGGACAGTAACTATGGCTACACCTTC
TRBJ2-2,.,.,TRBV7-2,CASSLQGGELFF,TGTGCCAGCAGCTTACAGGGCGGGGAGCTGTTTTTT
TRBJ2-1,once,TRBD1,TRBV5-1,CASSYTGQYNEQFF,TGCGCCAGCAGCTATACGGGACAGTACAATGAGCAGTTCTTC
TRBJ1-2,.,.,TRBV10-3,CAISAPGGDYGYTF,TGTGCCATCAGTGCTCCGGGGGGGGACTATGGCTACACCTTC
TRBJ1-2,.,.,TRBV10-3,CAIGQYGYTF,TGTGCCATTGGACAGTATGGCTACACCTTC
TRBJ1-5,.,.,TRBV28,CASRQGGERDQPQHF,TGTGCCAGCAGGCAGGGCGGCGAAAGAGATCAGCCCCAGCATTTT
TRBJ1-1,.,.,TRBV5-1,CASSLGALGRNTEAFF,TGCGCCAGCAGCTTGGGGGCCCTCGGCCGGAACACTGAAGCTTTCTTT
TRBJ1-5,once,TRBD1,TRBV12-5,CASGTGQGDGQPQHF,TGTGCTAGTGGCACCGGACAGGGGGACGGTCAGCCCCAGCATTTT
TRBJ2-1,.,TRBD2,TRBV6-5,CASSGGVHEQFF,TGTGCCAGCAGTGGGGGGGTACATGAGCAGTTCTTC
TRBJ2-3,.,.,TRBV7-3,CASSPKGGSKGDTQYF,TGTGCCAGCAGCCCGAAGGGGGGGAGCAAGGGGGATACGCAGTATTTT
TRBJ1-5,once,.,TRBV19,CASSIRQGTPQHF,TGTGCCAGTAGTATACGTCAGGGGACGCCCCAGCATTTT
TRBJ2-3,.,.,TRBV7-8,CASSLGDGSGYTQYF,TGTGCCAGCAGCTTAGGGGACGGGAGTGGGTATACGCAGTATTTT
TRBJ2-3,few,.,TRBV4-2,CASSQVTGVADTQYF,TGTGCCAGCAGCCAAGTGACGGGAGTGGCAGATACGCAGTATTTT
TRBJ1-3,.,.,TRBV10-3,CAIRPGGGRAAGNTIYF,TGTGCCATCAGGCCCGGGGGGGGAAGGGCCGCTGGAAACACCATATATTTT
TRBJ1-2,once,TRBD1,TRBV6-5,CASSYEQGVYGYTF,TGTGCCAGCAGTTACGAACAGGGGGTTTATGGCTACACCTTC
TRBJ2-3,.,.,TRBV21-1,CASSKSGTTSGMDTQYF,TGTGCCAGCAGCAAATCGGGGACGACTAGCGGGATGGATACGCAGTATTTT
TRBJ2-1,.,TRBD1,TRBV7-7,CASSRQGTFEDEQFF,TGTGCCAGCAGCCGACAGGGGACTTTCGAGGATGAGCAGTTCTTC
TRBJ1-6,once,.,TRBV2,CASSSDSPDNSPLHF,TGTGCCAGCAGTTCGGACAGCCCGGATAATTCACCCCTCCACTTT
TRBJ2-1,.,.,TRBV2,CASSGTGFNEQFF,TGTGCCAGCTCCGGGACTGGCTTCAATGAGCAGTTCTTC
TRBJ2-1,medium-sized,TRBD2,TRBV19,CASSIASGDEQFF,TGTGCCAGTAGTATAGCTAGCGGAGATGAGCAGTTCTTC
TRBJ1-1,.,TRBD1,TRBV6-1,CASRRQGNTEAFF,TGTGCCAGCAGAAGACAGGGGAACACTGAAGCTTTCTTT
TRBJ2-1,.,TRBD2,TRBV6-1,CASNPSGRGEQFF,TGTGCCAGCAATCCTAGCGGGAGAGGTGAGCAGTTCTTC
TRBJ1-4,.,TRBD1,TRBV5-8,CASSRRGTGVEKLFF,TGTGCCAGCAGCCGCCGGGGGACAGGGGTCGAAAAACTGTTTTTT
TRBJ2-5,.,.,TRBV11-3,CASSPFRDTQETQYF,TGTGCCAGCAGCCCTTTCCGGGACACACAAGAGACCCAGTACTTC
TRBJ2-3,.,TRBD2,TRBV6-1,CASGGGSGGSTSKYF,TGTGCCAGCGGGGGGGGTAGCGGGGGGTCCACCTCGAAGTATTTT
TRBJ2-5,.,.,TRBV15,CATSRLQETQYF,TGTGCCACCAGCAGACTACAAGAGACCCAGTACTTC
TRBJ2-1,.,TRBD2,TRBV5-6,CASSWGLAGGNEQFF,TGTGCCAGCAGCTGGGGACTAGCGGGAGGGAATGAGCAGTTCTTC
TRBJ1-1,.,.,TRBV4-1,CASSQARRGNTEAFF,TGCGCCAGCAGCCAAGCGAGAAGGGGGAACACTGAAGCTTTCTTT
TRBJ2-7,.,TRBD2,TRBV19,CASSPSGSSSYEQYF,TGTGCCAGTAGTCCTAGCGGGTCAAGCTCCTACGAGCAGTACTTC
TRBJ2-1,.,TRBD1,TRBV7-3,CASSFMGAGGTNEQFF,TGTGCCAGCAGCTTTATGGGGGCAGGGGGCACAAATGAGCAGTTCTTC